Below, 20 T cell receptor beta chains from the same sample are listed, as sequenced in a study of metastatic and nonmetastatic thyroid tumors. No treatment had been given to any patient before thyroid surgery. MiXCR re-clonotyped the PCR reads for TCRdb. The data contain more than 70,000 clones, roughly 8.6% of them singletons. Source material: blood. These receptors were obtained from a female donor with papillary thyroid cancer or a benign thyroid nodule (not recorded which). Some clones in this sample may be carry-over from other donors' samples.

This clone was seen only a few times. The gene calls are TRBV14 and TRBJ2-3; TRBD2 is a possible D gene (5 bases). The CDR3 is 16 amino acids. The V gene lost 0 bases and the J gene lost 2 bases, with 12 bases spanning the gap. The germline V gene has CDR1 SGHDN and CDR2 FVKESK. In nucleotides, the CDR3 is TGTGCCAGCAGCCAAGACGCGGGCGGGTACACAGATACGCAGTATTTT. It translates to CASSQDAGGYTDTQYF.

This clone was seen many times. The chain links TRBV27 to TRBJ1-2, with 8 bases lining up with TRBD1. Unmatched junction bases numbered 8, after V lost 2 bases and J lost 6 bases. The CDR3 extends over 15 amino acids. The germline V gene encodes CDR1 MNHEY and CDR2 SMNVEV (reference sequence). The chain's CDR3 is CASSLGRGRGDGYTF. CDR3 DNA: TGTGCCAGCAGTTTAGGCAGGGGGCGCGGTGATGGCTACACCTTC.

This clone was found many times. The gene calls are TRBV20-1 and TRBJ2-5; D is ambiguous. This CDR3 is built from 15 residues. The germline V and J ends were trimmed by 0 bases and 6 bases, with 17 bases remaining between them. Germline V gene data show CDR1 as DFQATT and CDR2 as SNEGSKA (reference sequence). The CDR3 here is CSARDTLASLQTQYF. The CDR3 nucleotides are TGCAGTGCTAGAGATACATTGGCCTCTTTGCAGACCCAGTACTTC.

The rearrangement joins TRBV30 to TRBJ1-2, with 9 positions matching TRBD1. The CDR3 totals 14 residues. The V and J ends lost 5 bases and 5 bases, in that order; junction bases with no gene match: 9. Germline values: CDR1 GTSNPN, CDR2 SVGIG (reference sequence). The CDR3 here is CAWVKQGASYGYTF. Written as DNA, the CDR3 is TGTGCCTGGGTAAAACAGGGGGCCTCTTATGGCTACACCTTC.

V and J are TRBV29-1 and TRBJ2-1, with D perhaps matching TRBD1 or TRBD2 (5 bases each). V was shortened by 7 bases and J by 1 base, with 14 bases between the two germline ends. Germline V CDR1 and CDR2: SQVTM, ANQGSEA. This CDR3 comprises 14 residues. The CDR3 protein is CSAPGPLSYNEQFF. DNA for the CDR3: TGCAGCGCCCCGGGACCGCTGTCCTACAATGAGCAGTTCTTC.

This clone came up many times. The chain combines TRBV6-4 with TRBJ1-1; D remains unclear. The V gene lost 0 bases and the J gene lost 1 base, with 6 bases spanning the gap. The CDR3 covers 14 residues. CDR1 is MRHNA, CDR2 SNTAGT, per germline. The DNA of the CDR3 is TGTGCCAGCAGTGACTCAGCGGAGAACACTGAAGCTTTCTTT. It yields the protein CASSDSAENTEAFF.

Many counts were recorded for this clone. V usage is TRBV28 and J usage is TRBJ1-2, with D maybe TRBD1 (6 bases). Looked up from germline, CDR1 is MDHEN and CDR2 is SYDVKM. V gave up 6 bases and J gave up 7 bases, with 24 bases separating them. CDR3 length: 16 residues. The CDR3 is CASRGEEQGIWRGYTF. The CDR3 coding sequence is TGTGCCAGCAGGGGTGAGGAACAGGGAATATGGCGTGGCTACACCTTC.

The V and J genes are TRBV5-4 and TRBJ2-7, with D possibly being TRBD1 (6 bases). Germline CDR1 SGHNT, CDR2 YYREEE (reference sequence). V lost 3 bases and J 4 bases, leaving 17 bases between the germline ends. This CDR3 is built from 15 residues. CDR3 protein: CASSSPGELSYEQYF. The CDR3, as DNA: TGTGCCAGCAGCTCTCCAGGGGAGCTCTCTTACGAGCAGTACTTC.

This clone was observed at least ten times. The CDR3, as DNA: TGTGCCAGCAGCAGGTTCACCGGGGAGCTGTTTTTT. Translation: CASSRFTGELFF. The rearrangement links TRBV5-6 to TRBJ2-2; D not resolved. The CDR3 is 12 residues long. The V gene lost 4 bases and the J gene lost 4 bases, with 5 bases spanning the gap. Germline V lookup: CDR1 SGHDT, CDR2 YYEEEE. The full variable domain, with the rest looked up from reference TRBV5-6 and TRBJ2-2, is DAGVTQSPTHLIKTRGQQVTLRCSPKSGHDTVSWYQQALGQGPQFIFQYYEEEERQRGNFPDRFSGHQFPNYSSELNVNALLLGDSALYLCASSRFTGELFFGEGSRLTVL.

This clone was found many times. The chain couples TRBV28 to TRBJ1-2, with TRBD1 matching 7 bases. There are 14 residues in the CDR3. After removal of 3 bases from V and 5 bases from J, the junction contained 6 bases not matched to a gene. Germline V gene lookup returns CDR1 MDHEN and CDR2 SYDVKM. This chain's CDR3 is CASSFRRGRYGYTF. CDR3 DNA sequence: TGTGCCAGCAGTTTTCGCAGGGGGAGGTATGGCTACACCTTC.

This clone was seen repeatedly, ten times or more. The same CDR3 also results from other DNA sequences found in this sample. The chain uses TRBV5-4 and TRBJ2-7, with 10 bases identical to TRBD2. CDR3 size: 15 residues. The ends lost 5 bases at V and 7 bases at J; junction bases unmatched: 12. The germline V gene encodes CDR1 SGHNT and CDR2 YYREEE (reference sequence). DNA of the CDR3: TGTGCCAGCAGTCTTGGGACTAGCGCGGCGAGAGAGCAGTACTTC. Translated: CASSLGTSAAREQYF.

In its sample, this clone was seen many times. The V call is TRBV10-1, the J call TRBJ2-1; 11 bases are shared with TRBD2. Germline values: CDR1 WNHNN, CDR2 SYGVQD (reference sequence). V lost 2 bases, J lost 6 bases, and 6 bases stayed unmatched. This CDR3 is built from 16 residues. CDR3 loop: CASSEVSGGAVNEQFF. CDR3 DNA: TGCGCCAGCAGTGAGGTTAGCGGGGGGGCGGTCAATGAGCAGTTCTTC.

This clone showed up many times. The chain combines TRBV9 with TRBJ1-1; 7 bases align to TRBD1. Germline lookup yields CDR1 SGDLS and CDR2 YYNGEE. The CDR3 spans 13 residues. Trimming cost V 3 bases and J 3 bases; bases outside gene matches: 2. The CDR3 sequence: CASSDTGDTEAFF. In DNA, the CDR3 is TGTGCCAGCAGCGATACAGGGGACACTGAAGCTTTCTTT.

In this sample, this clone turned up many times. The V gene is TRBV5-1, the J gene TRBJ2-3; D is tentatively TRBD1 or TRBD2 (5 bases each). V shed 2 bases and J shed 0 bases, with 10 bases lying between them. In germline, CDR1 is SGHRS, CDR2 YFSETQ. The CDR3 is 15 residues long. The CDR3 DNA reads as TGCGCCAGCAGCTTTCTAGGGGAGAGCACAGATACGCAGTATTTT. It yields the protein CASSFLGESTDTQYF.

This clone has just a few counts. V is TRBV6-2 or TRBV6-3 and J is TRBJ2-7; 8 nucleotides line up with TRBD1. Trimming removed 2 bases from V and 7 bases from J; junction bases left unmatched: 16. There are 17 residues in the CDR3. Germline CDR1 and CDR2: MNHEY and SVGEGT. The CDR3 region has the DNA TGTGCCAGCAGTTACCCAGAGGACAGGGCGGCTTTCGTAGAGCAGTACTTC. It codes for CASSYPEDRAAFVEQYF.

This clone was seen more than once but under ten times. Since a much larger clone is just one base distant, this may be a read error. The V gene is TRBV28, the J gene TRBJ1-4; a possible D gene is TRBD1 (6 bases). Per germline, CDR1 MDHEN and CDR2 SYDVKM. The CDR3 is made up of 15 amino acids. The CDR3 is CASSSPGTTNEKLFF. The CDR3 nucleotides read TGTGCCAGCAGTTCCCCCGGGACAACAAATGAAAAACTGTTTTTT.

This clone was detected ten times or more. V is TRBV9 and J is TRBJ1-6; 7 nucleotides match TRBD1. This CDR3 spans 16 amino acids. The junction had 6 bases not matched to a gene; V was cut back by 4 bases and J by 2 bases. Germline-derived CDR1 and CDR2 are SGDLS and YYNGEE. CDR3 sequence reads: CASSTTGDPYNSPLHF. Here the CDR3 DNA reads TGTGCCAGCAGCACAACAGGGGACCCCTATAATTCACCCCTCCACTTT.

This clone was seen many times. The chain combines TRBV6-1 with TRBJ2-7; 8 nucleotides line up with TRBD1. The V and J ends lost 7 bases and 3 bases, in that order; junction bases with no gene match: 8. Germline V lookup: CDR1 MNHNS, CDR2 SASEGT. There are 14 residues in the CDR3. CDR3 bases: TGTGCCAGCAAAGACAGGGGAACAGGCTACGAGCAGTACTTC. Protein sequence: CASKDRGTGYEQYF.

At least ten counts were recorded for this clone. The V gene is TRBV6-1, the J gene TRBJ1-1; tentative D call: TRBD1 (5 bases). Trimming removed 6 bases at V and 10 bases at J, with 15 bases between. CDR1 and CDR2 from the germline V gene are MNHNS and SASEGT. The CDR3 extends over 12 amino acids. The CDR3 loop reads CASRTTAGGAFF. As DNA, the CDR3 is TGTGCCAGCAGAACGACAGCTGGAGGAGCTTTCTTT.

This clone was detected ten times or more. The CDR3 bases are TGTGCCAGCTCACCGGGCAGCCGCAATAATGGCTACACCTTC. Translating it yields CASSPGSRNNGYTF. The chain is built from TRBV18 and TRBJ1-2; D gene unclear. This CDR3 region has 14 residues. The germline CDR1 and CDR2 sequences are KGHSH and LQKENI. The ends were cut back, 3 bases at V and 6 bases at J, with 14 bases in the middle. The full variable domain, its missing parts supplied by reference TRBV18 and TRBJ1-2, is NAGVMQNPRHLVRRRGQEARLRCSPMKGHSHVYWYRQLPEEGLKFMVYLQKENIIDESGMPKERFSAEFPKEGPSILRIQQVVRGDSAAYFCASSPGSRNNGYTFGSGTRLTVV.